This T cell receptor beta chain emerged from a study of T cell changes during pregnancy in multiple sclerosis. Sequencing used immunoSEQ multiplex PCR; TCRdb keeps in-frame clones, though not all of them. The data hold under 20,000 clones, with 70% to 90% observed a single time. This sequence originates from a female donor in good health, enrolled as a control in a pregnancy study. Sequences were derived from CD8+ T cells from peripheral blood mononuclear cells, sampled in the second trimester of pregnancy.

The CDR3: CASSDRGDSSSYEQYF. The CDR3 DNA reads TGTGCCAGCAGCGACCGCGGGGACAGCTCTTCCTACGAGCAGTACTTC. V gene TRBV9 combines with J gene TRBJ2-7; a weak D match, TRBD1 (7 bases). V was shortened by 3 bases and J by 1 base, with 17 bases between the two germline ends. CDR1 and CDR2 (germline): SGDLS, YYNGEE. The CDR3 runs to 16 residues.